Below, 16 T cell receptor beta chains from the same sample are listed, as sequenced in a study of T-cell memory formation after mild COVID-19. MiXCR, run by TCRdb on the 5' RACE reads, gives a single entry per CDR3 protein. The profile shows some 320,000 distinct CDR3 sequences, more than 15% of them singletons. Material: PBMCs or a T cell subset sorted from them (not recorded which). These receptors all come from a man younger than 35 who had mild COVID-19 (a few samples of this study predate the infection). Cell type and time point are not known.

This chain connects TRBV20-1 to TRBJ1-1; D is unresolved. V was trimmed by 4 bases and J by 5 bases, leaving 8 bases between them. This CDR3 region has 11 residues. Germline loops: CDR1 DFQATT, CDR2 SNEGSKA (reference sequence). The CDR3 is CSATGQTEAFF. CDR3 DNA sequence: TGCAGTGCTACTGGGCAGACTGAAGCTTTCTTT.

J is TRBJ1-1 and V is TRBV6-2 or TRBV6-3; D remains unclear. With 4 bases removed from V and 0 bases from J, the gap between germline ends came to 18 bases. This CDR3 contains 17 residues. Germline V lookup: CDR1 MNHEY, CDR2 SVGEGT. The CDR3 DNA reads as TGTGCCAGCAGTTCCGGTCCCTTGAGGGATATGAACACTGAAGCTTTCTTT. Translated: CASSSGPLRDMNTEAFF.

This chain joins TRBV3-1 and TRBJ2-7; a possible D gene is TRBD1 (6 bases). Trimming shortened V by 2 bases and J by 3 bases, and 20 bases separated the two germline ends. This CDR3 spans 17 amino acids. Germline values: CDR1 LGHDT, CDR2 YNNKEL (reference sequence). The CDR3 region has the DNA TGTGCCAGCAGCCAAACTATCGGGACACTGACTAACTACGAGCAGTACTTC. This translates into CASSQTIGTLTNYEQYF.

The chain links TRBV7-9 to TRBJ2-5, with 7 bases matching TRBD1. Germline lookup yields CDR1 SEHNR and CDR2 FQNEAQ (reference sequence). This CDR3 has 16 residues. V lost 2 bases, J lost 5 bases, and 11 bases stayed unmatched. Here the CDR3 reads CASSLSGTEAVETQYF. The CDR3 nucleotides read TGTGCCAGCAGCTTAAGTGGGACAGAGGCAGTCGAGACCCAGTACTTC. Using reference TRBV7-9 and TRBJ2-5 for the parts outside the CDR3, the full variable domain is DTGVSQNPRHKITKRGQNVTFRCDPISEHNRLYWYRQTLGQGPEFLTYFQNEAQLEKSRLLSDRFSAERPKGSFSTLEIQRTEQGDSAMYLCASSLSGTEAVETQYFGPGTRLLVL.

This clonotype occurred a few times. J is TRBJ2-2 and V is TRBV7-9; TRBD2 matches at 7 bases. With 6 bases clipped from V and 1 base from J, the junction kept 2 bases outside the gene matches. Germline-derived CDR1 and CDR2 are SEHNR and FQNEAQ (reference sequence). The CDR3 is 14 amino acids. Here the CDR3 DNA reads TGTGCCAGCAGATCTAGCGGGAACACCGGGGAGCTGTTTTTT. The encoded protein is CASRSSGNTGELFF.

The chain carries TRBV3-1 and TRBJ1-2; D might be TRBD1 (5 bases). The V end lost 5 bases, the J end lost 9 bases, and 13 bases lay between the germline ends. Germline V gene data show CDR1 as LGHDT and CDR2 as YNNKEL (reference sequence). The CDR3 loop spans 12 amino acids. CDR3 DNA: TGTGCCAGCAGCGGGGACGCTGGTAGCTACACCTTC. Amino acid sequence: CASSGDAGSYTF. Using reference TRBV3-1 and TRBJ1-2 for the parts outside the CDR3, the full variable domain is DTAVSQTPKYLVTQMGNDKSIKCEQNLGHDTMYWYKQDSKKFLKIMFSYNNKELIINETVPNRFSPKSPDKAHLNLHINSLELGDSAVYFCASSGDAGSYTFGSGTRLTVV.

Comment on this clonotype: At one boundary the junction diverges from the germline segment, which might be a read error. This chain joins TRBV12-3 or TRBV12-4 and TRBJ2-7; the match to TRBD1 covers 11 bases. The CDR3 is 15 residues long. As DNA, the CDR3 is TGTGCCAGCGCTGGAGGGACAGGGGGACGTTACGTGCAGTACTTC. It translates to CASAGGTGGRYVQYF.

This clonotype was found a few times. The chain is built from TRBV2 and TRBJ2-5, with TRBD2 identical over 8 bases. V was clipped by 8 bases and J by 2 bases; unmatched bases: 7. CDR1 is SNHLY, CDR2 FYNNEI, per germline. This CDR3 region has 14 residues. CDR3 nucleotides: TGTGCCAGCCCACGGGTAGCGGGGCAAGAGACCCAGTACTTC. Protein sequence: CASPRVAGQETQYF.

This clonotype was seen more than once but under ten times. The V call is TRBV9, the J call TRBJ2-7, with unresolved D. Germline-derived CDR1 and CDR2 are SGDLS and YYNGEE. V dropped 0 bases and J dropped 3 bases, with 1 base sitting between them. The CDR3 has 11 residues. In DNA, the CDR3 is TGTGCCAGCAGCGTAGACTACGAGCAGTACTTC. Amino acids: CASSVDYEQYF.

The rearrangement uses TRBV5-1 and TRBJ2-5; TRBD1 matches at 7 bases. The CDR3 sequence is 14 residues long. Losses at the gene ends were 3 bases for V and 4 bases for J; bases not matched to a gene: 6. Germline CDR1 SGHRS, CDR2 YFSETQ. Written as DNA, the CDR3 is TGCGCCAGCAGCTCGAAGACAGGGTTAGAGACCCAGTACTTC. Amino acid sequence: CASSSKTGLETQYF.

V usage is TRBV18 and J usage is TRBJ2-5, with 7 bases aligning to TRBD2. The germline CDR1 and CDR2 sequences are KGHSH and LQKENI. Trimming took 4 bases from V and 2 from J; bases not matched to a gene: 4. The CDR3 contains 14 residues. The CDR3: CASSQNSGQETQYF. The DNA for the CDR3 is TGTGCCAGCTCACAGAATAGCGGGCAAGAGACCCAGTACTTC.

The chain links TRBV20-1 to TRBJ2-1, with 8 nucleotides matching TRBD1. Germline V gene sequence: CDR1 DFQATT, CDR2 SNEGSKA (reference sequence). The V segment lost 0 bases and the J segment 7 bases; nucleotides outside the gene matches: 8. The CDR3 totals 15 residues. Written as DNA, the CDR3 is TGCAGTGCTAGAGACAAGACAGGGGCCGGGAATGAGCAGTTCTTC. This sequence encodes CSARDKTGAGNEQFF.

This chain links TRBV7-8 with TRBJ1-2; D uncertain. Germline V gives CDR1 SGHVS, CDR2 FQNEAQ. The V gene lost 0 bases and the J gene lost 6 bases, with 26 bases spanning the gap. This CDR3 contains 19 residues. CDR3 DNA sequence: TGTGCCAGCAGCTTAGCGTACGCTTTTTTGGGTCGGGGTGAGGATGGCTACACCTTC. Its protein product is CASSLAYAFLGRGEDGYTF.

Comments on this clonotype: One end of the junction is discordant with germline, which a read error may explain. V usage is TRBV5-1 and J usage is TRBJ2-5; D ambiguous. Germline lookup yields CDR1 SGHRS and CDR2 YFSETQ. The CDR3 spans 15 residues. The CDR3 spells CASSLTRPHQGTQYF. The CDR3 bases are TGCGCCAGCAGCTTGACACGACCACACCAAGGGACCCAGTACTTC.

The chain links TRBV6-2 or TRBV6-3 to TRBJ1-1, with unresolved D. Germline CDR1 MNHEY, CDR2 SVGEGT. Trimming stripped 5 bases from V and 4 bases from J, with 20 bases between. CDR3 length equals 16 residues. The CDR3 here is CASSDLGTTATTEAFF. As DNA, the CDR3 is TGTGCCAGCAGTGACCTTGGTACGACCGCTACCACTGAAGCTTTCTTT.

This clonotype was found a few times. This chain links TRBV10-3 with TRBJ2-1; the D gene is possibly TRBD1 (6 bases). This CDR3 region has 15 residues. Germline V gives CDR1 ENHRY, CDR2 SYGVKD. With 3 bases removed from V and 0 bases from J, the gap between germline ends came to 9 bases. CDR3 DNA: TGTGCCATCAGTGATGGACAGAGCTCCTACAATGAGCAGTTCTTC. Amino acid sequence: CAISDGQSSYNEQFF.